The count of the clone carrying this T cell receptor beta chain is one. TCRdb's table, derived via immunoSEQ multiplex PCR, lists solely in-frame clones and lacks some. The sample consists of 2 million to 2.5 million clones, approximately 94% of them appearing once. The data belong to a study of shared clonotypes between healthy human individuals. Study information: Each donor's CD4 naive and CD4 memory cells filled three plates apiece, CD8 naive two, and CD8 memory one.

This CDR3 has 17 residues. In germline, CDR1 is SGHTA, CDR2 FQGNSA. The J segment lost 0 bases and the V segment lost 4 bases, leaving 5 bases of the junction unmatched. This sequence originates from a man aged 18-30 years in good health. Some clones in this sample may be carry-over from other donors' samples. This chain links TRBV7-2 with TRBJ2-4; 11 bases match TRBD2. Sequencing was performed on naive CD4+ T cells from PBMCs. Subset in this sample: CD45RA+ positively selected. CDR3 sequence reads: CASSWGGLAGAKNIQYF. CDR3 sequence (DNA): TGTGCCAGCAGCTGGGGAGGACTAGCGGGAGCCAAAAACATTCAGTACTTC. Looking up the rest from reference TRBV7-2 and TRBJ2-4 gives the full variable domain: GAGVSQSPSNKVTEKGKDVELRCDPISGHTALYWYRQSLGQGLEFLIYFQGNSAPDKSGLPSDRFSAERTGGSVSTLTIQRTQQEDSAVYLCASSWGGLAGAKNIQYFGAGTRLSVL.